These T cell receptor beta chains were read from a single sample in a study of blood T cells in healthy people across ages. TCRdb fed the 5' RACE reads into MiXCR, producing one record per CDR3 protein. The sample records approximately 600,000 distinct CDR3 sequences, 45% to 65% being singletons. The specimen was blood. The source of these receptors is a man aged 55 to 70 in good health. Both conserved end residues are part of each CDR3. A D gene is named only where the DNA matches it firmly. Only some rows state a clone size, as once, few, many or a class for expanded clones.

cdr3_nt: TGTGCCATCAGTGAGTTTCCGGGGGCTCAAGAGACCCAGTACTTC; cdr3_aa: CAISEFPGAQETQYF; j_call: TRBJ2-5; clone_size: NA; d_call: NA; v_call: TRBV10-3
cdr3_nt: TGCGCCAGCAGTGAGTCGACGGGACTAGCCTACGAGCAGTACTTC; cdr3_aa: CASSESTGLAYEQYF; j_call: TRBJ2-7; clone_size: few; d_call: TRBD2; v_call: TRBV10-1
cdr3_nt: TGCAGCGACGGCCGGGCCGGTTTGGCTTTCTTT; cdr3_aa: CSDGRAGLAFF; j_call: TRBJ1-1; clone_size: NA; d_call: NA; v_call: TRBV29-1
cdr3_nt: TGTGCCAGCAGTTTAGTAGCGGGGGGGCTAGAGACCCAGTACTTC; cdr3_aa: CASSLVAGGLETQYF; j_call: TRBJ2-5; clone_size: NA; d_call: TRBD2; v_call: TRBV12-3/TRBV12-4
cdr3_nt: TGTGCCACCAGCAGAGATATGGGAAATCAAGAGACCCAGTACTTC; cdr3_aa: CATSRDMGNQETQYF; j_call: TRBJ2-5; clone_size: NA; d_call: NA; v_call: TRBV15
cdr3_nt: TGTGCCACCAGTGATTTCGGCAGGCTGGATGAGCAGTTCTTC; cdr3_aa: CATSDFGRLDEQFF; j_call: TRBJ2-1; clone_size: NA; d_call: NA; v_call: TRBV24-1
cdr3_nt: TGTGCCAGCAGTGAATACACTGAAGCTTTCTTT; cdr3_aa: CASSEYTEAFF; j_call: TRBJ1-1; clone_size: NA; d_call: NA; v_call: TRBV2
cdr3_nt: TGTGCCAGCAGCTGGGACGGACGGGACGGGAATGAGCAGTACTTC; cdr3_aa: CASSWDGRDGNEQYF; j_call: TRBJ2-7; clone_size: NA; d_call: NA; v_call: TRBV5-6
cdr3_nt: TGCGCCAGCAGCTTTCAGGCCCCCCAAGAGACCCAGTACTTC; cdr3_aa: CASSFQAPQETQYF; j_call: TRBJ2-5; clone_size: few; d_call: NA; v_call: TRBV5-1
cdr3_nt: TGTGCCAGCAGTTTAGCAGGGGGCGGTTTCACTCACTCCTACACCTTC; cdr3_aa: CASSLAGGGFTHSYTF; j_call: TRBJ1-2; clone_size: NA; d_call: TRBD1; v_call: TRBV28
cdr3_nt: TGTGCCAGCAGTGCTATGAGCAATCAGCCCCAGCATTTT; cdr3_aa: CASSAMSNQPQHF; j_call: TRBJ1-5; clone_size: few; d_call: NA; v_call: TRBV2
cdr3_nt: TGCAGTGCTACCAGTTACAATGAGCAGTTCTTC; cdr3_aa: CSATSYNEQFF; j_call: TRBJ2-1; clone_size: NA; d_call: NA; v_call: TRBV20-1
cdr3_nt: TGCGCCGGCAGCACCCGGACAGCTCAGCGCTACAATGAGCAGTTCTTC; cdr3_aa: CAGSTRTAQRYNEQFF; j_call: TRBJ2-1; clone_size: once; d_call: NA; v_call: TRBV5-1
cdr3_nt: TGTGCCAGCAGCTTTCTGGCGGGGGGGCCTCAGTTCTTC; cdr3_aa: CASSFLAGGPQFF; j_call: TRBJ2-1; clone_size: NA; d_call: TRBD2; v_call: TRBV7-2
cdr3_nt: TGCGCCAGCAGTGACCTAGCGGGGGGGAGCTCCTACGAGCAGTACTTC; cdr3_aa: CASSDLAGGSSYEQYF; j_call: TRBJ2-7; clone_size: NA; d_call: TRBD2; v_call: TRBV10-1
cdr3_nt: TGTGCCAGCAGCTCCGGGACAGGGGCCCTGCTCTCCACTGAAGCTTTCTTT; cdr3_aa: CASSSGTGALLSTEAFF; j_call: TRBJ1-1; clone_size: NA; d_call: TRBD1; v_call: TRBV6-1
cdr3_nt: TGCAGCGTTGGAGGGGGAGGTAGCAATCAGCCCCAGCATTTT; cdr3_aa: CSVGGGGSNQPQHF; j_call: TRBJ1-5; clone_size: NA; d_call: NA; v_call: TRBV29-1
cdr3_nt: TGCGCCAGCAGCTTGGCCTTACAGGGACCCGCGAATGAGCAGTTCTTC; cdr3_aa: CASSLALQGPANEQFF; j_call: TRBJ2-1; clone_size: NA; d_call: NA; v_call: TRBV5-1
cdr3_nt: TGTGCCAGCAGCCAAGATACAGTCCTCTCCGGGAAGACCCAGTACTTC; cdr3_aa: CASSQDTVLSGKTQYF; j_call: TRBJ2-5; clone_size: NA; d_call: NA; v_call: TRBV4-2
cdr3_nt: TGCGCCACGAGGGCCGCGGGGGGTACAGATACGCAGTATTTT; cdr3_aa: CATRAAGGTDTQYF; j_call: TRBJ2-3; clone_size: NA; d_call: TRBD2; v_call: TRBV10-2
cdr3_nt: TGCAGCGTTGAAGGTTGGGACAGACAAGAGACCCAGTACTTC; cdr3_aa: CSVEGWDRQETQYF; j_call: TRBJ2-5; clone_size: NA; d_call: TRBD1; v_call: TRBV29-1
cdr3_nt: TGCGCCAGCAGCCAAGAAGGACAGGGGGCAGGGCAGCCCCAGCATTTT; cdr3_aa: CASSQEGQGAGQPQHF; j_call: TRBJ1-5; clone_size: NA; d_call: TRBD1; v_call: TRBV4-1
cdr3_nt: TGCGGTGCCTCGTCGGAGGACGAGCAGTACTTC; cdr3_aa: CGASSEDEQYF; j_call: TRBJ2-7; clone_size: NA; d_call: NA; v_call: TRBV20-1
cdr3_nt: TGTGCCAGCAGTTCGCTGGGACAGGGGGCCGGAGAGACCCAGTACTTC; cdr3_aa: CASSSLGQGAGETQYF; j_call: TRBJ2-5; clone_size: once; d_call: TRBD1; v_call: TRBV27
cdr3_nt: TGTGCCAGCAGCCGGACTAGCGGAGAGCAGTTCTTC; cdr3_aa: CASSRTSGEQFF; j_call: TRBJ2-1; clone_size: few; d_call: TRBD2; v_call: TRBV9
cdr3_nt: TGTGCCAGCAGCTTTGCCCCTAACTATGGCTACACCTTC; cdr3_aa: CASSFAPNYGYTF; j_call: TRBJ1-2; clone_size: NA; d_call: NA; v_call: TRBV5-8
cdr3_nt: TGTGCCAGCAGCCCCCCCGGGGAGGCGCGCTATGGCTACACCTTC; cdr3_aa: CASSPPGEARYGYTF; j_call: TRBJ1-2; clone_size: few; d_call: NA; v_call: TRBV6-6
cdr3_nt: TGTGCCAGCAGCTTAGAGGCCAATAGAGGGGAGCAGTACTTC; cdr3_aa: CASSLEANRGEQYF; j_call: TRBJ2-7; clone_size: NA; d_call: NA; v_call: TRBV7-9
cdr3_nt: TGCAGCGTTACTAGCGGGGGGTCTCAAGATACGCAGTATTTT; cdr3_aa: CSVTSGGSQDTQYF; j_call: TRBJ2-3; clone_size: NA; d_call: TRBD2; v_call: TRBV29-1
cdr3_nt: TGTGCCAGCACCGGGACAGGGGGACTCAATGAGCAGTTCTTC; cdr3_aa: CASTGTGGLNEQFF; j_call: TRBJ2-1; clone_size: NA; d_call: TRBD1; v_call: TRBV12-3/TRBV12-4
cdr3_nt: TGTGCCGGCAGCTTAGGTTTCAGGGGAACTAATGAAAAACTGTTTTTT; cdr3_aa: CAGSLGFRGTNEKLFF; j_call: TRBJ1-4; clone_size: NA; d_call: NA; v_call: TRBV7-9
cdr3_nt: TGCGCCAGCAGCGTCGTCCCACCGGGACAGGGCCACGAGCAGTACTTC; cdr3_aa: CASSVVPPGQGHEQYF; j_call: TRBJ2-7; clone_size: NA; d_call: TRBD1; v_call: TRBV5-1
cdr3_nt: TGTGCCAGCAGTGGAGACAGGGCGCAATTCGAGCAGTTCTTC; cdr3_aa: CASSGDRAQFEQFF; j_call: TRBJ2-1; clone_size: NA; d_call: TRBD1; v_call: TRBV6-1
cdr3_nt: TGCGCCAGCAGCCCGCGGGGGACAGACACCTACGAGCAGTACTTC; cdr3_aa: CASSPRGTDTYEQYF; j_call: TRBJ2-7; clone_size: few; d_call: NA; v_call: TRBV5-1
cdr3_nt: TGCAGCGTCGCGGGGCTCCGCTCAAACACCGGGGAGCTGTTTTTT; cdr3_aa: CSVAGLRSNTGELFF; j_call: TRBJ2-2; clone_size: NA; d_call: NA; v_call: TRBV29-1
cdr3_nt: TGTGCCAGCAGCGTAGCTGAGGGCTACGAGCAGTACTTC; cdr3_aa: CASSVAEGYEQYF; j_call: TRBJ2-7; clone_size: once; d_call: NA; v_call: TRBV9
cdr3_nt: TGTGCCAGCAGTCCCGGACGGAACTACGAGCAGTACTTC; cdr3_aa: CASSPGRNYEQYF; j_call: TRBJ2-7; clone_size: few; d_call: NA; v_call: TRBV12-3/TRBV12-4
cdr3_nt: TGTGCCAGCAGAATGAGGACAGGGGGCTATGGCTACACCTTC; cdr3_aa: CASRMRTGGYGYTF; j_call: TRBJ1-2; clone_size: NA; d_call: TRBD1; v_call: TRBV2
cdr3_nt: TGCGCCAGCAGCCCTTTGGGACTAGCGGGGAACTACGAGCAGTACTTC; cdr3_aa: CASSPLGLAGNYEQYF; j_call: TRBJ2-7; clone_size: few; d_call: TRBD2; v_call: TRBV4-1
cdr3_nt: TGTGCCACGGGCAAGTCTGGAAACACCATATATTTT; cdr3_aa: CATGKSGNTIYF; j_call: TRBJ1-3; clone_size: NA; d_call: NA; v_call: TRBV28
cdr3_nt: TGTGCCAGCAGTCCCGGGGGCCCGTCCTACAATGAGCAGTTCTTC; cdr3_aa: CASSPGGPSYNEQFF; j_call: TRBJ2-1; clone_size: NA; d_call: NA; v_call: TRBV7-7
cdr3_nt: TGTGCCAGCAGTTACGGACAAGCCTATGGCTACACCTTC; cdr3_aa: CASSYGQAYGYTF; j_call: TRBJ1-2; clone_size: NA; d_call: NA; v_call: TRBV12-3/TRBV12-4
cdr3_nt: TGCAGTGCTAGGGGGGGCAGGGGAGATGGCTCACCCCTCCACTTT; cdr3_aa: CSARGGRGDGSPLHF; j_call: TRBJ1-6; clone_size: NA; d_call: NA; v_call: TRBV20-1
cdr3_nt: TGTGCCAGACGGGACAGGGGGCGTTTAAACATTCAGTACTTC; cdr3_aa: CARRDRGRLNIQYF; j_call: TRBJ2-4; clone_size: NA; d_call: NA; v_call: TRBV21-1
cdr3_nt: TGTGCCAGCACCAGGGGTGGGGGTCCAGATACGCAGTATTTT; cdr3_aa: CASTRGGGPDTQYF; j_call: TRBJ2-3; clone_size: NA; d_call: NA; v_call: TRBV6-5
cdr3_nt: TGCGCCAGCAGCTTGCAGGGGTACAATGAGCAGTACTTC; cdr3_aa: CASSLQGYNEQYF; j_call: TRBJ2-7; clone_size: few; d_call: NA; v_call: TRBV5-1
cdr3_nt: TGTGCCAGCAGCCCCCCGGGACAGGCGTACAATGAGCAGTTCTTC; cdr3_aa: CASSPPGQAYNEQFF; j_call: TRBJ2-1; clone_size: NA; d_call: TRBD1; v_call: TRBV7-9
cdr3_nt: TGCAGTGCTAGTGGTGACACTTACAATGAGCAGTTCTTC; cdr3_aa: CSASGDTYNEQFF; j_call: TRBJ2-1; clone_size: NA; d_call: NA; v_call: TRBV20-1
cdr3_nt: TGTGCCAGCAGCGGGACACTGGAGGAGACCCAGTACTTC; cdr3_aa: CASSGTLEETQYF; j_call: TRBJ2-5; clone_size: NA; d_call: NA; v_call: TRBV6-5
cdr3_nt: TGTGCCAGCAGCCCACGGACAGGATCTGGCTATGGCTACACCTTC; cdr3_aa: CASSPRTGSGYGYTF; j_call: TRBJ1-2; clone_size: few; d_call: TRBD1; v_call: TRBV7-8
cdr3_nt: TGTGCCAGCAGCTTGGGTCAGGGAGTCTATGGCTACACCTTC; cdr3_aa: CASSLGQGVYGYTF; j_call: TRBJ1-2; clone_size: few; d_call: NA; v_call: TRBV5-6
cdr3_nt: TGTGCCAGCAGCAAAGAGGTCAGAGAGAACTATGGCTACACCTTC; cdr3_aa: CASSKEVRENYGYTF; j_call: TRBJ1-2; clone_size: NA; d_call: NA; v_call: TRBV21-1
cdr3_nt: TGTGCCAGCAGTCCCCCCGGGACAACTAACTATGGCTACACCTTC; cdr3_aa: CASSPPGTTNYGYTF; j_call: TRBJ1-2; clone_size: once; d_call: NA; v_call: TRBV28
cdr3_nt: TGCAGTGCTAGAGCCCTAAGCGGAGGCGAGCAGTACTTC; cdr3_aa: CSARALSGGEQYF; j_call: TRBJ2-7; clone_size: NA; d_call: NA; v_call: TRBV20-1
cdr3_nt: TGTGCCAGCAGCTTAGTGGTCCAGGGCAATGAAGCTTTCTTT; cdr3_aa: CASSLVVQGNEAFF; j_call: TRBJ1-1; clone_size: few; d_call: NA; v_call: TRBV7-2
cdr3_nt: TGTGCCAGCAGTTTAGAAGGGGACGAGCAGTACTTC; cdr3_aa: CASSLEGDEQYF; j_call: TRBJ2-7; clone_size: many; d_call: NA; v_call: TRBV12-3/TRBV12-4
cdr3_nt: TGTGCCAGCACCTTACAGGGGGCTACAAGCAATGAGCAGTTCTTC; cdr3_aa: CASTLQGATSNEQFF; j_call: TRBJ2-1; clone_size: NA; d_call: TRBD1; v_call: TRBV6-5